Here is one T cell receptor beta chain with its context. What it binds is not known. The ends were cut back, 2 bases at V and 8 bases at J, with 19 bases in the middle. Germline CDR1 reads WSHSY; CDR2 reads SAAADI. The CDR3 contains 16 residues. The data stem from a study of T cell responses to AZD1222 COVID-19 vaccine. The study's findings and limits: Females made up more of the donors, who were largely white British, and clonal diversity may have come out too low. A rise in Spike-specific TCR breadth and depth followed two AZD1222 doses. Sampling captured repertoires only after the peak T cell response. Nearly half of spike-specific TCRs reportedly target variant regions that are unmutated in the B.1.351 and B.1.1.7 variants.

The table came from immunoSEQ multiplex PCR; TCRdb's copy has only in-frame clones and leaves some out. This table has over 70,000 clones, 85% to 90% appearing once. The sample was peripheral blood, taken on day 0 of MenACWY control vaccination. The gene calls are TRBV10-2 and TRBJ2-1, with D possibly matching TRBD2 (6 bases). The sequence came from an adult in good health. CDR3 sequence (DNA): TGCGCCAGCAGTGAGGCCGGGACTCCGGGGTTAGATGAGCAGTTCTTC. Translated: CASSEAGTPGLDEQFF.